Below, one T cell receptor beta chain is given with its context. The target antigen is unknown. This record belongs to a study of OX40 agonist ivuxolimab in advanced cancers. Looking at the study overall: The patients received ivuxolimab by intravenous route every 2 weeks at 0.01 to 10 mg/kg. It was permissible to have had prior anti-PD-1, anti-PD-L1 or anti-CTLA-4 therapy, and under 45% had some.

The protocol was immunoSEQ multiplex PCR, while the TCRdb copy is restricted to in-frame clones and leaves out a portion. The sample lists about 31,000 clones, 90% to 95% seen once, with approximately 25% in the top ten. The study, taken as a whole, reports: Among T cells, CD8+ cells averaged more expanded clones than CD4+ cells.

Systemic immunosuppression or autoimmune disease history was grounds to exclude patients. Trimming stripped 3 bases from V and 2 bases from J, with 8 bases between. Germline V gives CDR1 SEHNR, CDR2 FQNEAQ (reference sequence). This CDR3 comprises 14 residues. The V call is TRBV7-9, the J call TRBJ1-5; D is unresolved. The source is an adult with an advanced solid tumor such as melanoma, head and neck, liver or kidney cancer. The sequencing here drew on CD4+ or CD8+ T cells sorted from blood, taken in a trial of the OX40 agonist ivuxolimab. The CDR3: CASSLGSGNQPQHF. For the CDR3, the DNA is TGTGCCAGCAGCTTGGGTTCGGGCAATCAGCCCCAGCATTTT.